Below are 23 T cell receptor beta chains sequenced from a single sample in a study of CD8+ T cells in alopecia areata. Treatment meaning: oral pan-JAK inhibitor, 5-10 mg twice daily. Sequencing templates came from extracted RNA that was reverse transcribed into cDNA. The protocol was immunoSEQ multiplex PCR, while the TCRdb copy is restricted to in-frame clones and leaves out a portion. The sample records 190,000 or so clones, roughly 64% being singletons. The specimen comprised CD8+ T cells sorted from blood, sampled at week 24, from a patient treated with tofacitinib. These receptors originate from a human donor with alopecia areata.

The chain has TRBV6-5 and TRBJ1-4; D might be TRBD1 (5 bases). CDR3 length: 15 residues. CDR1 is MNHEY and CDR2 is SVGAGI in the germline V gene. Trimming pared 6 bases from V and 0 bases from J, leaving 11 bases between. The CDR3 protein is CASSPTGATNEKLFF. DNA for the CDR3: TGTGCCAGCAGCCCTACAGGAGCAACTAATGAAAAACTGTTTTTT.

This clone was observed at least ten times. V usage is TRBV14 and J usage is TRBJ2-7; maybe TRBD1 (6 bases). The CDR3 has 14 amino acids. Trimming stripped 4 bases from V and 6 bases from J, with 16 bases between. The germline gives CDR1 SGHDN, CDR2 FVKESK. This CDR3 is CASSRQGRRVEQYF. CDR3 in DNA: TGTGCCAGCAGCCGGCAGGGGCGCCGGGTCGAGCAGTACTTC.

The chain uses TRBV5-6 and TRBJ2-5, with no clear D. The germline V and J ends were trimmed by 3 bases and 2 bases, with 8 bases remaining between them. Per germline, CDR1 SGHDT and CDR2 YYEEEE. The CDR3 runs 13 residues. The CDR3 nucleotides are TGTGCCAGCAGCTATCAAGCACAAGAGACCCAGTACTTC. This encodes CASSYQAQETQYF. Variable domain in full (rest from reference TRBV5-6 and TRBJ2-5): DAGVTQSPTHLIKTRGQQVTLRCSPKSGHDTVSWYQQALGQGPQFIFQYYEEEERQRGNFPDRFSGHQFPNYSSELNVNALLLGDSALYLCASSYQAQETQYFGPGTRLLVL.

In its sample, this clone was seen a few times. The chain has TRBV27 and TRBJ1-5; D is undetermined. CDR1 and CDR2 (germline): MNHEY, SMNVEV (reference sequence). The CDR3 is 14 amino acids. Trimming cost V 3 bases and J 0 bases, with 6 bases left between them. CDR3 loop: CASSLSYSNQPQHF. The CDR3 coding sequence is TGTGCCAGCAGTTTGTCGTATAGCAATCAGCCCCAGCATTTT.

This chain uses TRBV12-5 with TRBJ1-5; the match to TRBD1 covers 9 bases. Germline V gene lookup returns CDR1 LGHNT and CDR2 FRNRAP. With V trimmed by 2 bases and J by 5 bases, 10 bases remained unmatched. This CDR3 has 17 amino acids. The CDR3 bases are TGTGCTAGTGGTTTGACCCGGACAGGGGACGTGGATCAGCCCCAGCATTTT. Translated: CASGLTRTGDVDQPQHF.

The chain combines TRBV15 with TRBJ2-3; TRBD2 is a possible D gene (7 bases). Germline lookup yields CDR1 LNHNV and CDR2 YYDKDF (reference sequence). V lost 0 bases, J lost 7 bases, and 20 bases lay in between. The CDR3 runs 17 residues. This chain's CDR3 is CATSRDEAGALENTQYF. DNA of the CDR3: TGTGCCACCAGCAGAGATGAGGCGGGGGCGCTCGAAAATACGCAGTATTTT.

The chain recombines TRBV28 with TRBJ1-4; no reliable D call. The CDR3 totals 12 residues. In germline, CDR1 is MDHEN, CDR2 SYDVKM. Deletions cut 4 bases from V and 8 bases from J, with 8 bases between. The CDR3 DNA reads TGTGCCAGCAGTTCCGAACAGGAAAAACTGTTTTTT. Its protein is CASSSEQEKLFF.

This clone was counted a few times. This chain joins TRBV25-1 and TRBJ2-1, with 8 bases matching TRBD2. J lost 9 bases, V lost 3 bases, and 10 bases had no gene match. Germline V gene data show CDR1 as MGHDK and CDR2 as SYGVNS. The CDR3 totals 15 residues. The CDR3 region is CASSDPGGADGEQFF. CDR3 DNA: TGTGCCAGCAGTGACCCCGGGGGGGCGGACGGTGAGCAGTTCTTC.

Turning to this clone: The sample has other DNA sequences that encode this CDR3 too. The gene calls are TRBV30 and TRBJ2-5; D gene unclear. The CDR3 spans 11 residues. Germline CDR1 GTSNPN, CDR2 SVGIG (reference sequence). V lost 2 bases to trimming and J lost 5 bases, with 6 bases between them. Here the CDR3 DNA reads TGTGCCTGGAGTTTGGGGGAGACCCAGTACTTC. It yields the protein CAWSLGETQYF.

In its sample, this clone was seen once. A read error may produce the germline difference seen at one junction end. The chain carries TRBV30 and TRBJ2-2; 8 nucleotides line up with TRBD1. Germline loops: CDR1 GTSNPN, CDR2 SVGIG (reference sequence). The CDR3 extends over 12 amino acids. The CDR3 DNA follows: TGCACGCTACAGGGGGTGGCCGGGGAGCTGTTTTTT. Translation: CTLQGVAGELFF.

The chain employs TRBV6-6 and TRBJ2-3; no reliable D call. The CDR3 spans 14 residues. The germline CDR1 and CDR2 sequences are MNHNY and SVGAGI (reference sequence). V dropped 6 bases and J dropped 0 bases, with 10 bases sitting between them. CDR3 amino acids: CASSPDLSTDTQYF. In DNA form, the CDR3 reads TGTGCCAGCAGCCCAGACTTGAGCACAGATACGCAGTATTTT.

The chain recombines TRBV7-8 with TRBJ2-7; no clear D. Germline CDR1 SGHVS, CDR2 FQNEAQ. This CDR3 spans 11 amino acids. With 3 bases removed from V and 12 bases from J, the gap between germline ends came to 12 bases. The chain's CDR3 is CASSLSADLYF. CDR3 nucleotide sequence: TGTGCCAGCAGCTTGTCGGCAGATTTGTACTTC.

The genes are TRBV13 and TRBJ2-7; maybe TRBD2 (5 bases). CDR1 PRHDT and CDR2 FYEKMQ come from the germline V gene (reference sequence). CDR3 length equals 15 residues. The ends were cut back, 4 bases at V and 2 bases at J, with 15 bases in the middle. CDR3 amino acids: CASSYGKAAAYEQYF. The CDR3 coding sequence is TGTGCCAGCAGCTACGGTAAAGCGGCGGCCTACGAGCAGTACTTC.

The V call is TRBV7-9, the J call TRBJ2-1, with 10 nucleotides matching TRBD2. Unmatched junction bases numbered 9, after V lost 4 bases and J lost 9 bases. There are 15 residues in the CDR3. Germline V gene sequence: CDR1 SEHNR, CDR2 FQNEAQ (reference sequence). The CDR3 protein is CASSSRSGGAREQFF. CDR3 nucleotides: TGTGCCAGCAGCTCCCGGAGCGGGGGGGCCCGTGAGCAGTTCTTC.

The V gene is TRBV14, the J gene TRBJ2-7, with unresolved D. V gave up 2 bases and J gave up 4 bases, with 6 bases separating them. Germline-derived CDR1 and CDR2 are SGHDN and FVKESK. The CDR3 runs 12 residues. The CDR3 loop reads CASSQLKYEQYF. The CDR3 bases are TGTGCCAGCAGCCAATTAAAATACGAGCAGTACTTC.

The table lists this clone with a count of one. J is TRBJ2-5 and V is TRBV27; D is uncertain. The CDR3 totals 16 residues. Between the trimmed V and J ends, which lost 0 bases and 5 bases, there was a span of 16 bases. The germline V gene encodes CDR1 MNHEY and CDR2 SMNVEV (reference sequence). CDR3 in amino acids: CASSLSPRPIWETQYF. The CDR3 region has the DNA TGTGCCAGCAGTTTATCCCCAAGACCGATCTGGGAGACCCAGTACTTC.

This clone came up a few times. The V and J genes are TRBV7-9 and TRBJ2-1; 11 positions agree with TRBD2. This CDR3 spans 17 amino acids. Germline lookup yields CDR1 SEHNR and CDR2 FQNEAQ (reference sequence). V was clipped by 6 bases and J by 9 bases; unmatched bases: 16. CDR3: CASRPTSGGPRRGEQFF. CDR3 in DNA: TGTGCCAGCAGACCTACTAGCGGGGGCCCTAGGAGGGGTGAGCAGTTCTTC.

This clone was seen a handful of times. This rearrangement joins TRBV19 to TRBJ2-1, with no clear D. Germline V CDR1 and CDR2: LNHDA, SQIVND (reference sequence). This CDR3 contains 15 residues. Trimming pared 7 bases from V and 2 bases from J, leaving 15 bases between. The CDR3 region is CASTPPGMPYNEQFF. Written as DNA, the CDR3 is TGTGCCAGTACCCCCCCGGGTATGCCCTACAATGAGCAGTTCTTC.

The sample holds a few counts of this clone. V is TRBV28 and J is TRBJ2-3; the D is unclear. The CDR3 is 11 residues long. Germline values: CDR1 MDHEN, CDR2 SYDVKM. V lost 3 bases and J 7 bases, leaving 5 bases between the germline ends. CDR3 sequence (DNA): TGTGCCAGCAGTTTTTCCCATACGCAGTATTTT. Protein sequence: CASSFSHTQYF.

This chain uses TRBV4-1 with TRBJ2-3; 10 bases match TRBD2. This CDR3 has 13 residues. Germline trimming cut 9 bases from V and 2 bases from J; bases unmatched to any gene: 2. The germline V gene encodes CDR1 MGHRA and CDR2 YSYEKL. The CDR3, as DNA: TGCGCCAGTAGCGGGGGGTACACAGATACGCAGTATTTT. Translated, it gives CASSGGYTDTQYF.

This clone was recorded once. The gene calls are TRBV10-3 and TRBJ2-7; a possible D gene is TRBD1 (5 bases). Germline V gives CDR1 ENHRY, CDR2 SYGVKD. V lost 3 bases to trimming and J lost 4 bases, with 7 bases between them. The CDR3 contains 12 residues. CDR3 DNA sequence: TGTGCCATCAGTGATTCAGGGTACGAGCAGTACTTC. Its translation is CAISDSGYEQYF.

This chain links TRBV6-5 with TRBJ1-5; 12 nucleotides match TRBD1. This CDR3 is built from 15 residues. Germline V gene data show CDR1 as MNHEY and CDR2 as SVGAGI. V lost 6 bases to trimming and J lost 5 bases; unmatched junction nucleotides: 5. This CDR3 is CASRTGTGGDQPQHF. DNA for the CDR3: TGTGCCAGCAGAACCGGGACAGGGGGCGATCAGCCCCAGCATTTT.

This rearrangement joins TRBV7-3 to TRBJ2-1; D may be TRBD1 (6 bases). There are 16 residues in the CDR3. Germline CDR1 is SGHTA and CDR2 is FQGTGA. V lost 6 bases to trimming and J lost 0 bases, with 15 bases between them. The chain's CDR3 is CASRAVGASSYNEQFF. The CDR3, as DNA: TGTGCCAGCAGGGCCGTGGGGGCGAGCTCCTACAATGAGCAGTTCTTC.